This T cell receptor (beta chain) emerged from a study of blood T cell repertoires in COVID-19. Looking at the study overall: Samples of COVID-19 (acute and convalescent) were obtained from the United States, Italy and Spain.

This CDR3 comprises 13 residues. Germline V gene lookup returns CDR1 LNHDA and CDR2 SQIVND (reference sequence). Trimming cost V 7 bases and J 8 bases, with 17 bases left between them. The data were produced by immunoSEQ multiplex PCR, yet TCRdb's version contains in-frame clones alone and is incomplete. The table has 60,000 or so clones, roughly 93% seen once. The source of this sequence is a human donor in a cohort sampled during active COVID-19. This sequence joins TRBV19 and TRBJ1-2, with TRBD1 as a possible D gene (6 bases). Sequenced input: peripheral blood. This CDR3 is CASTPRQGLGYTF. Here the CDR3 DNA reads TGTGCCAGTACCCCCCGGCAGGGGTTAGGCTACACCTTC. Complete variable domain (other parts from reference TRBV19 and TRBJ1-2): DGGITQSPKYLFRKEGQNVTLSCEQNLNHDAMYWYRQDPGQGLRLIYYSQIVNDFQKGDIAEGYSVSREKKESFPLTVTSAQKNPTAFYLCASTPRQGLGYTFGSGTRLTVV.